Listed below are T cell receptor beta chains from one sample, sequenced in a study of cytomegalovirus exposure and HLA in healthy donors. The repertoire was sequenced with immunoSEQ multiplex PCR; TCRdb's copy has only in-frame clones and lacks some. The sample has approximately 33,000 clones, around half seen once. The sequenced sample consisted of PBMCs. The receptors come from a woman aged 40 to 50 in good health and CMV-seropositive. Each CDR3 is given with its conserved first and last residue. D genes are given only for firm matches.

d_gene	v_gene	CDR3aa
-	TRBV29-1	CSADSQRVTDSYNEQFF
-	TRBV28	CASSSGGLDYEQYF
TRBD2	TRBV6-6	CASSYSTGGGYEQYF
TRBD2	TRBV9	CASSVGTSSIQETQYF
-	TRBV7-2	CASSLPPGNEQFF
TRBD2	TRBV2	CASSIAGGKETQYF
-	TRBV7-2	CASSPISSYNEQFF
-	TRBV7-2	CASSFYRLGLGYTF
-	TRBV19	CASNHNSAGDSPLHF
-	TRBV4-1	CASSQDVSANYGYTF
TRBD2	TRBV9	CASSVLAGGTNIQYF
TRBD1	TRBV12-5	CASGPSTGGGGYTF
TRBD1	TRBV28	CASSNDRANYGYTF
TRBD1	TRBV29-1	CSADRGRTEAFF
-	TRBV11-2	CASSPQGRGSYEQYF
-	TRBV9	CASSISGRDGNTIYF
TRBD2	TRBV30	CAWSWGGEQYF
-	TRBV6-6	CASGLLPEQFF
TRBD1	TRBV2	CASSAQGRAGYTF
TRBD1	TRBV20-1	CSAKTGKEQYF
-	TRBV7-9	CASSWGPDTQYF
TRBD2	TRBV10-3	CAISKGLAGTNEQFF
TRBD1	TRBV15	CATSRAVTGAGGAFF
-	TRBV9	CASSLSQGSGNTIYF
-	TRBV25-1	CASSEYLGQGDEQFF
TRBD1	TRBV5-6	CASSLQGNYGYTF
-	TRBV30	CAWSDPGLGNYGYTF
-	TRBV5-1	CASSAIETDTQYF
TRBD1	TRBV29-1	CSVPITGGFSYEQYF
TRBD2	TRBV7-6	CASSPTSGYSTDTQYF
-	TRBV5-6	CASSSLTSSNTEAFF
-	TRBV29-1	CSVGGGSAEAFF
-	TRBV5-6	CASSSQGGGAQGNEQFF
-	TRBV6-6	CASSPSDTEAFF
TRBD1	TRBV29-1	CSVARDRQNEKLFF
-	TRBV6-6	CASSGGGTVNYGYTF
TRBD1	TRBV28	CASSDSGTGKNIQYF
-	TRBV7-6	CASSLRGPDNSPLHF
TRBD2	TRBV9	CASSVAPGGGSDTQYF
TRBD2	TRBV5-6	CASSLVAGGANEQYF
TRBD2	TRBV5-1	CASSIYGGGPSYEQYF
TRBD2	TRBV4-1	CASSEETSGYTGELFF
-	TRBV5-1	CASSLEDKKAFF
TRBD1	TRBV4-3	CASSQGQGTTRAFF
-	TRBV5-6	CASSLREKGDQPQHF
-	TRBV10-2	CASLQGDTQYF